This TCR beta chain was found in a study of T cell responses to AZD1222 COVID-19 vaccine. Study-wide findings and caveats: The CD4 TCRs associated with vaccination extended across spike and predominated at 160-218 and 743-854. Nearly half of unique spike-specific TCRs reportedly avoided B.1.351 and B.1.1.7 mutated regions.

Clones were sequenced by immunoSEQ multiplex PCR, and TCRdb holds only the in-frame ones, with some missing. Among tens of thousands of clones listed, about 90% were seen once. The CDR3 runs 16 residues. Looked up from germline, CDR1 is SGHTA and CDR2 is FQGNSA. V lost 3 bases, J lost 3 bases, and 9 bases stayed unmatched. In the case of this clone: Its antigen remains unidentified.

This clonotype was obtained from an adult in good health. Sequences were derived from peripheral blood, sampled on day 0 of AZD1222 vaccination. The chain combines TRBV7-2 with TRBJ2-7; 9 bases map to TRBD1. This CDR3 reads CASSLGTGINNYEQYF. The CDR3 nucleotides are TGTGCCAGCAGCTTGGGGACAGGGATTAACAACTACGAGCAGTACTTC.